This T cell receptor (beta chain) comes out of a study of blood T cell repertoires in COVID-19. V dropped 4 bases and J dropped 10; count of bases not matched to a gene: 5. The CDR3 is 13 amino acids. CDR1 is SGHVS and CDR2 is FQNEAQ in the germline V gene. Source study methods: Reference gene primer amplification yielded estimated nucleated cell counts. Profiling relied on immunoSEQ multiplex PCR, and the TCRdb table lists in-frame clones only, not all of them. V, J and clone size are those of that table, while D and trimming were read from the DNA. The sample contains 340,000 or so clones, about four fifths of which appear only once.

The sequence derives from a man aged 30 to 45 with active or convalescent COVID-19. Sequences were obtained from peripheral blood. This chain connects TRBV7-8 to TRBJ1-4, with 8 bases fitting TRBD1. Here the CDR3 DNA reads TGTGCCAGCAGCTCTAGGACAGGGAGAAAACTGTTTTTT. Its protein is CASSSRTGRKLFF.